Below, one T cell receptor (beta chain) is given with its context. Authors' processing steps: Counts of nucleated cells, estimated from reference gene primer amplification, were obtained. Clones were read by immunoSEQ multiplex PCR, and TCRdb kept only the in-frame ones, dropping some. V and J calls plus clone size are reproduced from that table; the DNA served to infer D and trimming. In the table there are approximately 140,000 clones, around 87% of which are singletons. These data originate in a study of blood T cell repertoires in COVID-19. In the study overall: COVID-19 samples collected from the United States, Italy and Spain covered acute and convalescent phases.

The V and J ends lost 5 bases and 1 base, in that order; junction bases with no gene match: 7. The CDR3 sequence is 15 residues long. Germline V gives CDR1 SGHTA, CDR2 FQGTGA. The gene calls are TRBV7-3 and TRBJ1-1; 7 bases line up with TRBD1. The specimen was peripheral blood. The source is an elderly man with acute or convalescent COVID-19. Here the CDR3 DNA reads TGTGCCAGCAGCCCTGGACAGGCCGAGAACACTGAAGCTTTCTTT. Its translation: CASSPGQAENTEAFF.